The 2 T cell receptor beta chains listed next were all sequenced from one sample in a study of STAT5B mutations in CD4+ large granular lymphocyte leukemia. The table came from immunoSEQ multiplex PCR; TCRdb's copy has only in-frame clones and leaves some out. The sample records 30,000 or so clones, about 77% being singletons. Source material: CD4+ T cells from blood buffy coats. The receptors were gathered from a human donor in good health.

CDR3 DNA: TGTGCCAGCAGCATACAGGGTATTATTAGGGTTTACAATGAGCAGTTCTTC. It yields the protein CASSIQGIIRVYNEQFF. The rearrangement uses TRBV7-2 and TRBJ2-1; tentative D call: TRBD1 (6 bases). Germline V lookup: CDR1 SGHTA, CDR2 FQGNSA. V was shortened by 5 bases and J by 4 bases, with 21 bases between the two germline ends. The CDR3 contains 17 residues.

This rearrangement joins TRBV21-1 to TRBJ2-7; the listed D gene, TRBD1, was not tested against the DNA. TRBV21-1 represents a pseudogene. CDR3 length: 15 residues. CDR3 residues: CASSSRTGGSYEQYF. In DNA, the CDR3 is TGTGCCAGCAGCTCCCGGACAGGGGGGAGCTACGAGCAGTACTTC.